This TCR beta chain derives from a study of CD8 T cells in ankylosing spondylitis. This clonotype was seen a handful of times. Its antigen is unknown. This CDR3 has 10 amino acids. The V gene lost 6 bases and the J gene lost 2 bases, with 1 base spanning the gap. The germline gives CDR1 SGHTA, CDR2 FQGNSA. Whole-study results and caveats: One TCR beta motif, made up of eight highly homologous variants, appeared characteristic of ankylosing spondylitis blood. Disease-linked clones proved CD8+ and comparatively uncommon in peripheral blood.

TCRdb passed the 5' RACE reads through MiXCR, listing each CDR3 protein once. The data hold 450,000 or so distinct CDR3 sequences, with roughly 27% observed a single time. The sample was blood, either unsorted or a sorted T cell fraction (not recorded which). The chain carries TRBV7-2 and TRBJ1-1; D is ambiguous. This receptor was identified in a male donor with ankylosing spondylitis. CDR3 nucleotides: TGTGCCAGCAGAAACACTGAAGCTTTCTTT. It specifies CASRNTEAFF.